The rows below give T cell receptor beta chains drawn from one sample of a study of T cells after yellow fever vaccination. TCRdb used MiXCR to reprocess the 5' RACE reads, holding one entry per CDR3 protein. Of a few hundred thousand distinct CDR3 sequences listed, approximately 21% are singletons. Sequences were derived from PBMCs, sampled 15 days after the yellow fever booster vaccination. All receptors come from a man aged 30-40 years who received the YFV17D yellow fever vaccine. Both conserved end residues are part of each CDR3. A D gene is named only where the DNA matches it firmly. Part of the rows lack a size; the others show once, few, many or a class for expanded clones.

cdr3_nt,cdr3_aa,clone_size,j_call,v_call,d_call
TGTGCCACCAGCAGAGAACCGTTGAACACTGAAGCTTTCTTT,CATSREPLNTEAFF,few,TRBJ1-1,TRBV15,-
TGTGCCAGCTCACCGGGAGGAGACCCTGGGGCCAACGTCCTGACTTTC,CASSPGGDPGANVLTF,-,TRBJ2-6,TRBV18,-
TGCGCCAGCAGGAGTGGGGACGAGCAGTACTTC,CASRSGDEQYF,few,TRBJ2-7,TRBV5-1,-
TGCAGTGCTAGAGATACCCACAGGGTTGGTCAGCCCCAGCATTTT,CSARDTHRVGQPQHF,-,TRBJ1-5,TRBV20-1,-
TGTGCCAGCTCACCCGAACTACTAGCGACTAGCACAGATACGCAGTATTTT,CASSPELLATSTDTQYF,-,TRBJ2-3,TRBV18,TRBD2
TGTGCCAGCAGCTTAGTTGGACAGGGTCCTTACGAGCAGTACTTC,CASSLVGQGPYEQYF,-,TRBJ2-7,TRBV7-8,TRBD1
TGTGCCAGCAGCCTTAGTTTGGGGAATGAGCAGTTCTTC,CASSLSLGNEQFF,few,TRBJ2-1,TRBV7-3,-
TGTGCCAGCAGCGTAGCTGGGTCGTTCTCTGGAAACACCATATATTTT,CASSVAGSFSGNTIYF,few,TRBJ1-3,TRBV9,-
TGCAGTGCGAATAGACACGGAGTCACAGATACGCAGTATTTT,CSANRHGVTDTQYF,few,TRBJ2-3,TRBV20-1,-
TGTGCCAGCAGCCTTGGGACAGTTCTGGAAGCTTTCTTT,CASSLGTVLEAFF,-,TRBJ1-1,TRBV5-6,TRBD1
TGTGCCAGCAGCTTAGACCCAGCTGGAAACACCATATATTTT,CASSLDPAGNTIYF,-,TRBJ1-3,TRBV9,-
TGCAGTGCTGACACAGGGCACGCTAACTATGGCTACACCTTC,CSADTGHANYGYTF,-,TRBJ1-2,TRBV20-1,-
TGTGCCACCAGTGAGAGGGACAGGCCCCTCAATGAGCAGTTCTTC,CATSERDRPLNEQFF,-,TRBJ2-1,TRBV24-1,TRBD1
TGTGCCAGCAGCCCTCCCGACAAATACAATGAGCAGTTCTTC,CASSPPDKYNEQFF,few,TRBJ2-1,TRBV7-9,-
TGTGCCAGCAGCTCTCGAAGGTCGGGGTGGGTCGGCACAGATACGCAGTATTTT,CASSSRRSGWVGTDTQYF,-,TRBJ2-3,TRBV11-2,-
TGCGCCAGCAGCCCCATCTCCGAGCGGGACCTCTCCTACACCGGGGAGCTGTTTTTT,CASSPISERDLSYTGELFF,few,TRBJ2-2,TRBV5-1,TRBD2
TGCAGTGCTGCCGCTGGGTGGGGTTACGAGCAGTACTTC,CSAAAGWGYEQYF,-,TRBJ2-7,TRBV20-1,-
TGTGCCAGCAGCTCCTACGCAGGGGACGTGGAGACCCAGTACTTC,CASSSYAGDVETQYF,few,TRBJ2-5,TRBV11-2,-
TGTGCCAGCAGCCAAGAAGGACTAGCAGAAGCTGAGCAGTTCTTC,CASSQEGLAEAEQFF,-,TRBJ2-1,TRBV3-1,TRBD2
TGCGCCAGCAGCCCTGGGACTAGCGGGAGCTATCGGTTCTTC,CASSPGTSGSYRFF,few,TRBJ2-1,TRBV5-1,TRBD2
TGTGCCAGCAGTTACAGCCCTCCCTTGGCGGGAGGCGGTACCGGGGAGCTGTTTTTT,CASSYSPPLAGGGTGELFF,few,TRBJ2-2,TRBV6-2/TRBV6-3,TRBD2
TGTGCCAGCAGCCTTATTGGCGGACCGAGCTACGAGCAGTACTTC,CASSLIGGPSYEQYF,few,TRBJ2-7,TRBV3-1,-
TGCAGCGTTGATAGCCATCTACGCCTTGGAGAGACCCAGTACTTC,CSVDSHLRLGETQYF,-,TRBJ2-5,TRBV29-1,-
TGCGCCAGCAGCCTGGATCACAACGCGCCCCAGCATTTT,CASSLDHNAPQHF,-,TRBJ1-5,TRBV5-1,-
TGTGCCAGCAGTTTCTCTGGAAACACCATATATTTT,CASSFSGNTIYF,many,TRBJ1-3,TRBV12-3/TRBV12-4,-
TGCGCCAGCAGATTGGGGGAAATGGGCAATGAGCAGTTCTTC,CASRLGEMGNEQFF,-,TRBJ2-1,TRBV5-1,-
TGTGCCATCAGATCGGAGACAGGGGGCTGGGGCTACACCTTC,CAIRSETGGWGYTF,-,TRBJ1-2,TRBV10-3,TRBD1
TGCAGCCTCCGGGACGGATACTACGAGCAGTACTTC,CSLRDGYYEQYF,few,TRBJ2-7,TRBV20-1,-